This T cell receptor (beta chain) appears in the sequencing data of a study of beta chain features in type 1 diabetes. CDR1 and CDR2 from the germline V gene are SGDLS and YYNGEE. This CDR3 has 14 residues. V shed 4 bases, J shed 4 bases, and the junction held 5 bases outside the gene matches. General study points: In every one of the four CD4+ subsets, TCRB CDR3s were moderately but significantly shorter in Type 1 diabetes patients.

As regards this clone: The antigen is unknown.

The study reverse transcribed the entire isolated RNA, so it sequenced expressed TCRB transcripts. The protocol was immunoSEQ multiplex PCR, while the TCRdb copy is restricted to in-frame clones and leaves out a portion. The sample gives a few hundred thousand clones, 11% to 15% of which show up once; just under 0.02% is in the top ten. The sample taken for sequencing was naive CD4+ T cells from blood. The chain recombines TRBV9 with TRBJ1-2, with 9 bases matching TRBD1. The receptor comes from a man between 25 and 39 years old with type 1 diabetes. CDR3: CASSFDRGGYGYTF. CDR3 coding DNA: TGTGCCAGCAGCTTTGACAGGGGGGGCTATGGCTACACCTTC.